The rows below give T cell receptor beta chains drawn from one sample of a study of T cell changes during pregnancy in multiple sclerosis. TCRdb's copy holds only in-frame clones and misses some; the assay was immunoSEQ multiplex PCR. This table has some 85,000 clones, 90% to 95% appearing once. Sequencing used peripheral blood, obtained in the third trimester of pregnancy. These receptors originate from a female donor with multiple sclerosis, enrolled in a pregnancy study. Each CDR3 is given with its conserved first and last residue. D genes are given only for firm matches. Only part of the rows carry a size: once, few, many, or a class if the clone is expanded.

J gene: TRBJ1-2; D gene: TRBD1; clone size: NA; V gene: TRBV5-1; CDR3 protein: CASSTDRDYGYTF; CDR3 DNA: TGCGCCAGCAGCACGGACAGGGACTATGGCTACACCTTC
J gene: TRBJ2-3; D gene: TRBD2; clone size: once; V gene: TRBV9; CDR3 protein: CASSVGGLAGAGDTQYF; CDR3 DNA: TGTGCCAGCAGCGTAGGAGGACTAGCGGGAGCCGGAGATACGCAGTATTTT
J gene: TRBJ2-7; D gene: NA; clone size: NA; V gene: TRBV28; CDR3 protein: CASSFRRYEQYF; CDR3 DNA: TGTGCCAGCAGTTTCCGGAGGTACGAGCAGTACTTC
J gene: TRBJ2-7; D gene: NA; clone size: NA; V gene: TRBV28; CDR3 protein: CASSLTDSREQYF; CDR3 DNA: TGTGCCAGCAGTTTAACCGATTCTAGAGAGCAGTACTTC
J gene: TRBJ2-6; D gene: NA; clone size: once; V gene: TRBV28; CDR3 protein: CASSFRAGANVLTF; CDR3 DNA: TGTGCCAGCAGTTTCAGGGCTGGGGCCAACGTCCTGACTTTC
J gene: TRBJ1-1; D gene: TRBD1; clone size: NA; V gene: TRBV10-3; CDR3 protein: CAISPTGGTEAFF; CDR3 DNA: TGTGCCATCAGCCCGACAGGGGGCACTGAAGCTTTCTTT
J gene: TRBJ2-7; D gene: NA; clone size: NA; V gene: TRBV4-1; CDR3 protein: CASSQAGRGYEQYF; CDR3 DNA: TGCGCCAGCAGCCAAGCCGGCAGGGGCTACGAGCAGTACTTC
J gene: TRBJ2-3; D gene: TRBD1; clone size: NA; V gene: TRBV2; CDR3 protein: CASSEVSRTGKGDTQYF; CDR3 DNA: TGTGCCAGCAGTGAAGTTTCCAGGACAGGGAAAGGAGATACGCAGTATTTT
J gene: TRBJ1-2; D gene: TRBD1; clone size: NA; V gene: TRBV10-3; CDR3 protein: CAISERQGDYGYTF; CDR3 DNA: TGTGCCATCAGTGAGCGACAGGGAGACTATGGCTACACCTTC
J gene: TRBJ1-1; D gene: NA; clone size: few; V gene: TRBV9; CDR3 protein: CASSVGLQGPLDTEAFF; CDR3 DNA: TGTGCCAGCAGCGTAGGTCTTCAGGGTCCTCTCGACACTGAAGCTTTCTTT
J gene: TRBJ1-1; D gene: TRBD1; clone size: NA; V gene: TRBV18; CDR3 protein: CASSQIGTGKMNTEAFF; CDR3 DNA: TGTGCCAGCTCACAAATAGGGACAGGGAAAATGAACACTGAAGCTTTCTTT
J gene: TRBJ2-7; D gene: TRBD2; clone size: NA; V gene: TRBV5-4; CDR3 protein: CASSSGTSGSVYEQYF; CDR3 DNA: TGTGCCAGCAGCTCCGGGACTAGCGGGAGCGTATACGAGCAGTACTTC
J gene: TRBJ2-2; D gene: NA; clone size: NA; V gene: TRBV27; CDR3 protein: CASSDGGNTGELFF; CDR3 DNA: TGTGCCAGCAGTGACGGCGGGAACACCGGGGAGCTGTTTTTT
J gene: TRBJ2-3; D gene: TRBD2; clone size: NA; V gene: TRBV5-1; CDR3 protein: CASASGSGRSDTQYF; CDR3 DNA: TGCGCCAGCGCTTCGGGTAGCGGGAGATCAGATACGCAGTATTTT
J gene: TRBJ2-7; D gene: NA; clone size: NA; V gene: TRBV7-2; CDR3 protein: CASSLLATTYEQYF; CDR3 DNA: TGTGCCAGCAGCTTACTAGCGACTACCTACGAGCAGTACTTC
J gene: TRBJ1-5; D gene: NA; clone size: NA; V gene: TRBV19; CDR3 protein: CASTPGGAGDQPQHF; CDR3 DNA: TGTGCCAGTACCCCGGGGGGGGCCGGGGATCAGCCCCAGCATTTT
J gene: TRBJ1-2; D gene: NA; clone size: NA; V gene: TRBV28; CDR3 protein: CASSLSTGSMRYTF; CDR3 DNA: TGTGCCAGCAGCCTTTCGACAGGCTCTATGCGGTACACCTTC
J gene: TRBJ1-5; D gene: TRBD1; clone size: NA; V gene: TRBV10-3; CDR3 protein: CAISGQGAGQPQHF; CDR3 DNA: TGTGCCATCAGTGGCCAGGGGGCAGGTCAGCCCCAGCATTTT
J gene: TRBJ1-1; D gene: NA; clone size: NA; V gene: TRBV18; CDR3 protein: CASSPSTGNTEAFF; CDR3 DNA: TGTGCCAGCTCACCATCAACAGGGAACACTGAAGCTTTCTTT
J gene: TRBJ2-5; D gene: TRBD2; clone size: NA; V gene: TRBV27; CDR3 protein: CASSFYGLAGHQETQYF; CDR3 DNA: TGTGCCAGCAGTTTTTACGGACTAGCGGGACACCAAGAGACCCAGTACTTC
J gene: TRBJ1-4; D gene: NA; clone size: NA; V gene: TRBV30; CDR3 protein: CAWRGRQLNEKLFF; CDR3 DNA: TGTGCCTGGAGGGGGAGGCAGCTTAATGAAAAACTGTTTTTT
J gene: TRBJ2-5; D gene: TRBD2; clone size: NA; V gene: TRBV18; CDR3 protein: CASSPPSSGRAETQYF; CDR3 DNA: TGTGCCAGCTCACCACCATCAAGCGGGAGGGCGGAGACCCAGTACTTC
J gene: TRBJ1-2; D gene: NA; clone size: NA; V gene: TRBV5-8; CDR3 protein: CASSLRVGGYGYTF; CDR3 DNA: TGTGCCAGCAGCTTGAGGGTCGGAGGCTATGGCTACACCTTC
J gene: TRBJ1-1; D gene: NA; clone size: many; V gene: TRBV10-2; CDR3 protein: CASSAFTGLGSEAFF; CDR3 DNA: TGCGCCAGCAGTGCATTTACAGGGTTAGGGTCTGAAGCTTTCTTT
J gene: TRBJ2-2; D gene: NA; clone size: NA; V gene: TRBV7-8; CDR3 protein: CASSSLITGATGELFF; CDR3 DNA: TGTGCCAGCAGCTCCCTAATAACGGGAGCGACCGGGGAGCTGTTTTTT
J gene: TRBJ2-3; D gene: TRBD2; clone size: NA; V gene: TRBV7-8; CDR3 protein: CASSLDRTSGSWSTDTQYF; CDR3 DNA: TGTGCCAGCAGCTTAGATCGGACTAGCGGGAGTTGGAGCACAGATACGCAGTATTTT
J gene: TRBJ1-4; D gene: NA; clone size: NA; V gene: TRBV5-1; CDR3 protein: CASSSLTGFGEKLFF; CDR3 DNA: TGCGCCAGCAGCTCCCTTACAGGGTTTGGGGAAAAACTGTTTTTT
J gene: TRBJ1-2; D gene: TRBD1; clone size: NA; V gene: TRBV11-2; CDR3 protein: CASSSRGARAGKDGYTF; CDR3 DNA: TGTGCCAGCAGCTCCAGGGGGGCTCGAGCCGGCAAGGATGGCTACACCTTC
J gene: TRBJ2-7; D gene: NA; clone size: NA; V gene: TRBV5-4; CDR3 protein: CASSLGGQHYEQYF; CDR3 DNA: TGTGCCAGCAGCTTGGGCGGGCAGCACTACGAGCAGTACTTC
J gene: TRBJ2-2; D gene: NA; clone size: once; V gene: TRBV19; CDR3 protein: CASSINSGVDTGELFF; CDR3 DNA: TGTGCCAGTAGTATAAACTCAGGGGTCGACACCGGGGAGCTGTTTTTT
J gene: TRBJ2-7; D gene: TRBD2; clone size: NA; V gene: TRBV5-4; CDR3 protein: CASSVDSGAYEQYF; CDR3 DNA: TGTGCCAGCAGCGTTGATAGCGGGGCTTACGAGCAGTACTTC
J gene: TRBJ2-1; D gene: TRBD1; clone size: NA; V gene: TRBV12-5; CDR3 protein: CASGSGQGVGGEQFF; CDR3 DNA: TGTGCTAGTGGGTCGGGACAGGGAGTGGGCGGTGAGCAGTTCTTC
J gene: TRBJ2-3; D gene: NA; clone size: NA; V gene: TRBV15; CDR3 protein: CATSKTPRRRTDTQYF; CDR3 DNA: TGTGCCACCAGCAAGACACCGCGTCGGCGCACAGATACGCAGTATTTT
J gene: TRBJ2-7; D gene: TRBD1; clone size: NA; V gene: TRBV27; CDR3 protein: CASRPLAGTGAEQYF; CDR3 DNA: TGTGCCAGCAGGCCCCTGGCCGGGACAGGGGCCGAGCAGTACTTC
J gene: TRBJ2-5; D gene: TRBD2; clone size: NA; V gene: TRBV18; CDR3 protein: CASSPRLAGGRQETQYF; CDR3 DNA: TGTGCCAGCTCACCGAGACTAGCGGGAGGGAGGCAAGAGACCCAGTACTTC
J gene: TRBJ2-7; D gene: NA; clone size: once; V gene: TRBV7-9; CDR3 protein: CASSLALAEDYEQYF; CDR3 DNA: TGTGCCAGCAGCTTAGCATTAGCGGAAGACTACGAGCAGTACTTC
J gene: TRBJ1-2; D gene: TRBD1; clone size: NA; V gene: TRBV2; CDR3 protein: CASRTKGGQGAQDGYGYTF; CDR3 DNA: TGTGCCAGCAGGACGAAGGGGGGACAGGGGGCTCAAGACGGCTATGGCTACACCTTC
J gene: TRBJ2-1; D gene: TRBD2; clone size: NA; V gene: TRBV30; CDR3 protein: CACRDSGIPNEQFF; CDR3 DNA: TGTGCCTGCCGCGATAGCGGGATCCCCAATGAGCAGTTCTTC
J gene: TRBJ2-7; D gene: NA; clone size: NA; V gene: TRBV9; CDR3 protein: CASSHSRGRDSYEQYF; CDR3 DNA: TGTGCCAGCAGTCACTCCAGGGGTCGAGATAGCTACGAGCAGTACTTC
J gene: TRBJ2-3; D gene: TRBD2; clone size: NA; V gene: TRBV5-1; CDR3 protein: CASSLFGGTSGRTDTQYF; CDR3 DNA: TGCGCCAGCAGCTTGTTCGGGGGGACTAGCGGGAGAACAGATACGCAGTATTTT
J gene: TRBJ2-5; D gene: NA; clone size: NA; V gene: TRBV20-1; CDR3 protein: CSATRDSTQYF; CDR3 DNA: TGCAGTGCAACCCGAGATTCAACCCAGTACTTC
J gene: TRBJ2-7; D gene: TRBD1; clone size: NA; V gene: TRBV18; CDR3 protein: CASSDRGLNEQYF; CDR3 DNA: TGTGCCAGCTCAGACAGGGGGCTGAACGAGCAGTACTTC
J gene: TRBJ2-7; D gene: TRBD2; clone size: NA; V gene: TRBV6-6; CDR3 protein: CASSQTSGIMRYEQYF; CDR3 DNA: TGTGCCAGCAGCCAAACTAGCGGGATCATGAGGTACGAGCAGTACTTC
J gene: TRBJ1-2; D gene: TRBD1; clone size: NA; V gene: TRBV4-1; CDR3 protein: CASSPRTGEYGYTF; CDR3 DNA: TGCGCCAGCAGCCCGCGGACAGGGGAATATGGCTACACCTTC
J gene: TRBJ2-1; D gene: TRBD1; clone size: NA; V gene: TRBV7-9; CDR3 protein: CASSQRDRGRGNEQFF; CDR3 DNA: TGTGCCAGCAGCCAAAGGGACAGGGGGCGCGGAAATGAGCAGTTCTTC
J gene: TRBJ1-2; D gene: NA; clone size: once; V gene: TRBV30; CDR3 protein: CAWKSGGLLGYTF; CDR3 DNA: TGTGCCTGGAAGAGTGGAGGGCTATTGGGCTACACCTTC
J gene: TRBJ2-2; D gene: NA; clone size: NA; V gene: TRBV27; CDR3 protein: CASSTGMATGELFF; CDR3 DNA: TGTGCCAGCAGTACAGGGATGGCGACCGGGGAGCTGTTTTTT
J gene: TRBJ2-7; D gene: NA; clone size: NA; V gene: TRBV30; CDR3 protein: CAWSASYEQYF; CDR3 DNA: TGTGCCTGGAGTGCTTCCTACGAGCAGTACTTC
J gene: TRBJ2-5; D gene: NA; clone size: NA; V gene: TRBV28; CDR3 protein: CASTAGETQYF; CDR3 DNA: TGTGCCAGCACCGCAGGGGAGACCCAGTACTTC
J gene: TRBJ2-3; D gene: TRBD2; clone size: NA; V gene: TRBV5-1; CDR3 protein: CASSRGGLSTDTQYF; CDR3 DNA: TGCGCCAGCAGCCGGGGGGGGCTTAGCACAGATACGCAGTATTTT
J gene: TRBJ1-4; D gene: NA; clone size: once; V gene: TRBV6-6; CDR3 protein: CASNGRAEKLFF; CDR3 DNA: TGTGCCAGCAATGGCAGGGCTGAAAAACTGTTTTTT
J gene: TRBJ2-5; D gene: TRBD2; clone size: NA; V gene: TRBV6-5; CDR3 protein: CASSYMLAGSQETQYF; CDR3 DNA: TGTGCCAGCAGTTACATGCTAGCGGGGTCTCAAGAGACCCAGTACTTC